Each of the 15 T cell receptor beta chains below was sequenced from the same sample in a study of response to subunit inactivated influenza vaccine. One entry per CDR3 protein, called by TCRdb with MiXCR from the RT-PCR reads. Here the sample spans some 190,000 distinct CDR3 sequences, approximately 15% being singletons. Sequenced here: CD8+ T cells sorted from PBMCs, sampled 5 days after vaccination. These receptors came from a man in his forties or fifties who received an inactivated influenza vaccine.

This clonotype has a handful of counts. The chain carries TRBV27 and TRBJ2-1; D not resolved. With 0 bases removed from V and 7 bases from J, the gap between germline ends came to 7 bases. Germline CDR1 and CDR2: MNHEY and SMNVEV (reference sequence). The CDR3 is 13 amino acids. The CDR3 loop is CASSLSELNEQFF. CDR3 DNA: TGTGCCAGCAGTTTATCGGAGCTGAATGAGCAGTTCTTC.

The rearrangement links TRBV4-3 to TRBJ1-1; 7 nucleotides match TRBD1. The CDR3 length is 15 residues. V lost 1 base to trimming and J lost 4 bases; unmatched junction nucleotides: 6. Germline CDR1 LGHNA, CDR2 YSLEER. The CDR3 reads CASSQGGRGITEAFF. The CDR3 DNA is TGCGCCAGCAGCCAAGGTGGCAGGGGGATCACTGAAGCTTTCTTT.

Only a few counts were recorded for this clonotype. This rearrangement joins TRBV7-9 to TRBJ2-1, with 7 positions matching TRBD1. The trim removed 5 bases at V and 8 bases at J, leaving 12 bases unmatched. The CDR3 extends over 15 amino acids. Per germline, CDR1 SEHNR and CDR2 FQNEAQ (reference sequence). This CDR3 reads CASSPPDRPEYEQFF. CDR3 bases: TGTGCCAGCAGCCCTCCGGACAGGCCTGAGTATGAGCAGTTCTTC.

Only a few counts were recorded for this clonotype. The genes are TRBV20-1 and TRBJ2-4; tentative D call: TRBD2 (6 bases). The ends were cut back, 0 bases at V and 7 bases at J, with 16 bases in the middle. There are 15 residues in the CDR3. CDR1 is DFQATT and CDR2 is SNEGSKA in the germline V gene (reference sequence). As DNA, the CDR3 is TGCAGTGCTAGAGATCCCACTAGCCCCTGGAACATTCAGTACTTC. It yields the protein CSARDPTSPWNIQYF.

This CDR3 reads CASSQTLSGYNEQFF. In DNA, the CDR3 is TGTGCCAGCAGCCAAACGTTGTCAGGCTACAATGAGCAGTTCTTC. The rearrangement joins TRBV3-1 to TRBJ2-1; D is uncertain. Germline values: CDR1 LGHDT, CDR2 YNNKEL (reference sequence). This CDR3 has 15 residues. V lost 2 bases to trimming and J lost 3 bases, with 11 bases between them.

At least ten counts were recorded for this clonotype. The V and J genes are TRBV4-3 and TRBJ2-2, with D perhaps matching TRBD1 (7 bases). Trimming took off 0 bases at V and 4 bases at J, with 12 bases between the two ends. The germline CDR1 and CDR2 sequences are LGHNA and YSLEER. The CDR3 loop spans 16 amino acids. Here the CDR3 DNA reads TGCGCCAGCAGCCAAGACGGCCAGGGGGGCACCGGGGAGCTGTTTTTT. Its translation is CASSQDGQGGTGELFF.

This clonotype was seen only a few times. J is TRBJ2-2 and V is TRBV12-3 or TRBV12-4; D not resolved. This CDR3 comprises 13 residues. Trimming pared 6 bases from V and 5 bases from J, leaving 10 bases between. The chain's CDR3 is CASSPLVTGELFF. The CDR3 DNA follows: TGTGCCAGCAGCCCGCTAGTGACCGGGGAGCTGTTTTTT.

This clonotype was counted at least ten times. J is TRBJ2-7 and V is TRBV5-1; D uncertain. The ends were cut back, 0 bases at V and 6 bases at J, with 10 bases in the middle. CDR1 and CDR2 (germline): SGHRS, YFSETQ. The CDR3 spans 13 residues. CDR3 loop: CASSLGLDIEQYF. The CDR3 region has the DNA TGCGCCAGCAGCTTGGGTCTGGATATCGAGCAGTACTTC.

V is TRBV19 and J is TRBJ2-3; a weak D match, TRBD2 (6 bases). The CDR3 has 15 amino acids. The germline CDR1 and CDR2 sequences are LNHDA and SQIVND (reference sequence). V lost 7 bases and J lost 2, with 16 bases in between. CDR3: CASTEGLSVTDTQYF. The CDR3 DNA follows: TGTGCCAGTACAGAGGGACTTTCTGTCACAGATACGCAGTATTTT.

This clonotype was seen many times. V is TRBV10-3 and J is TRBJ2-7, with a weak D call TRBD1 (6 bases). The CDR3 covers 13 residues. Trimming removed 6 bases from V and 4 bases from J, with 13 bases in between. Germline V gives CDR1 ENHRY, CDR2 SYGVKD. CDR3 coding DNA: TGTGCCATCAGGGAGGACAGACATTACGAGCAGTACTTC. This sequence encodes CAIREDRHYEQYF.

As regards this clonotype: A much larger clone sits a single nucleotide away, making a read error possible. This sequence joins TRBV6-1 and TRBJ1-5; no firm D call. There are 15 residues in the CDR3. Germline CDR1 is MNHNS and CDR2 is SASEGT. The CDR3 nucleotides are TGTGCCAGCGCGCCCGTGGCGGATAGCAATCAGCCCAAGCATTTT. Amino acid sequence: CASAPVADSNQPKHF.

The V and J genes are TRBV28 and TRBJ1-1, with no clear D. The CDR3 loop spans 13 amino acids. CDR1 is MDHEN and CDR2 is SYDVKM in the germline V gene. Trimming shortened V by 6 bases and J by 1 base, and 9 bases separated the two germline ends. The DNA for the CDR3 is TGTGCCAGCAGGGTGGGCAGGAACACTGAAGCTTTCTTT. This codes for CASRVGRNTEAFF.

Only a few counts were recorded for this clonotype. The rearrangement joins TRBV29-1 to TRBJ2-1; D perhaps matches TRBD1 (6 bases). V lost 4 bases to trimming and J lost 9 bases, with 13 bases between them. The germline CDR1 and CDR2 sequences are SQVTM and ANQGSEA. The CDR3 length is 12 residues. CDR3 bases: TGCAGCGTTGTGCGAGGGGGTACTGAGCAGTTCTTC. This sequence encodes CSVVRGGTEQFF.

This clonotype has ten or more counts. This chain uses TRBV5-1 with TRBJ1-1, with D possibly being TRBD1 (5 bases). The ends were cut back, 0 bases at V and 6 bases at J, with 12 bases in the middle. The CDR3 has 14 residues. Germline V gene data show CDR1 as SGHRS and CDR2 as YFSETQ. DNA for the CDR3: TGCGCCAGCAGCTTGGTAGGGGCTGGGGCTGAAGCTTTCTTT. Encoded protein: CASSLVGAGAEAFF.

This clonotype came up a few times. The chain is built from TRBV10-3 and TRBJ1-1, with D possibly being TRBD1 (6 bases). This CDR3 spans 13 amino acids. Looked up from germline, CDR1 is ENHRY and CDR2 is SYGVKD. V was shortened by 6 bases and J by 6 bases, with 14 bases between the two germline ends. CDR3 DNA sequence: TGTGCCATCAGGGAACAGGGTTTTGCTGAAGCTTTCTTT. Amino acids: CAIREQGFAEAFF.